These 25 T cell receptor beta chains were sequenced from one sample in a study of blood T cell repertoires in COVID-19. The repertoire was sequenced with immunoSEQ multiplex PCR; TCRdb's copy has only in-frame clones and lacks some. The data show about 180,000 clones, with roughly four fifths seen just once and 7.6% held by the top ten. Sequencing was done on a sample of peripheral blood. The receptor source for this set is a woman in her seventies with COVID-19, enrolled during active disease.

In this sample, this clone turned up a few times. The chain uses TRBV4-1 and TRBJ1-1, with D tentatively TRBD1 (6 bases). Germline lookup yields CDR1 MGHRA and CDR2 YSYEKL. The CDR3 contains 16 residues. V was clipped by 4 bases and J by 6 bases, with 21 bases between them. CDR3 loop: CASSPSFQGIGAEAFF. The CDR3 DNA reads as TGCGCCAGCAGCCCTTCTTTCCAGGGGATTGGCGCTGAAGCTTTCTTT.

The V call is TRBV6-5, the J call TRBJ1-4; weak D call: TRBD1 (5 bases). Germline V gene sequence: CDR1 MNHEY, CDR2 SVGAGI. The V end was cut by 6 bases, the J end by 10 bases, with 21 bases between. This CDR3 has 15 amino acids. CDR3 loop: CASSPSRTKPGKLFF. The CDR3 DNA sequence: TGTGCCAGCAGCCCCTCCCGGACAAAGCCGGGAAAACTGTTTTTT.

The chain couples TRBV29-1 to TRBJ2-3; 9 bases are shared with TRBD1. The length of the CDR3 is 13 residues. J lost 3 bases, V lost 3 bases, and 1 base had no gene match. Germline lookup yields CDR1 SQVTM and CDR2 ANQGSEA. The DNA for the CDR3 is TGCAGCGTTGACGGACAGGGGACAGATACGCAGTATTTT. Translation: CSVDGQGTDTQYF.

This chain uses TRBV3-1 (or the pseudogene TRBV3-2) with TRBJ1-4; a weak D match, TRBD1 (6 bases). V was shortened by 3 bases and J by 12 bases, with 14 bases between the two germline ends. Germline V CDR1 and CDR2: LGHDT, YNNKEL (reference sequence). The CDR3 is 13 amino acids. The CDR3 sequence: CASSQSETGELFF. The CDR3 DNA reads as TGTGCCAGCAGCCAGTCAGAGACAGGCGAACTGTTTTTT.

The rearrangement uses TRBV25-1 and TRBJ2-3; tentatively, D is TRBD1 (5 bases). Trimming shortened V by 1 base and J by 8 bases, and 16 bases separated the two germline ends. The CDR3 length is 15 residues. The germline gives CDR1 MGHDK, CDR2 SYGVNS. CDR3: CASSESRGQIVTQYF. In DNA form, the CDR3 reads TGTGCCAGCAGTGAATCAAGGGGTCAAATCGTTACGCAGTATTTT.

V is TRBV28 and J is TRBJ1-2, with TRBD1 matching 9 bases. The germline CDR1 and CDR2 sequences are MDHEN and SYDVKM. The CDR3 consists of 16 residues. V gave up 3 bases and J gave up 6 bases; unmatched junction bases: 11. CDR3 sequence reads: CASSFPSGTGRDGYTF. CDR3 DNA: TGTGCCAGCAGTTTCCCCTCAGGGACAGGGAGGGATGGCTACACCTTC.

This chain joins TRBV7-9 and TRBJ1-1; D possibly corresponds to TRBD1 (5 bases). With 5 bases removed from V and 3 bases from J, the gap between germline ends came to 13 bases. This CDR3 has 14 amino acids. Per germline, CDR1 SEHNR and CDR2 FQNEAQ (reference sequence). CDR3 coding DNA: TGTGCCAGCAGCCGGGGCGGCGGGGACACTGAAGCTTTCTTT. Its translation: CASSRGGGDTEAFF.

The V gene is TRBV10-1, the J gene TRBJ2-7; TRBD1 might be the D (6 bases). The V end lost 6 bases, the J end lost 0 bases, and 9 bases lay between the germline ends. The germline V gene encodes CDR1 WNHNN and CDR2 SYGVQD (reference sequence). The length of the CDR3 is 13 residues. CDR3 DNA: TGCGCCAGCAGCCGGGACACCTCCTACGAGCAGTACTTC. Translation gives CASSRDTSYEQYF.

The chain uses TRBV28 and TRBJ2-5; tentative D call: TRBD2 (5 bases). This CDR3 is built from 15 residues. The V end was cut by 5 bases, the J end by 4 bases, with 17 bases between. Germline-derived CDR1 and CDR2 are MDHEN and SYDVKM. The CDR3 DNA is TGTGCCAGCAGTCCCCCCCGGGGTGCACTAGAGACCCAGTACTTC. This gives the protein CASSPPRGALETQYF. The full variable domain, its missing parts supplied by reference TRBV28 and TRBJ2-5, is DVKVTQSSRYLVKRTGEKVFLECVQDMDHENMFWYRQDPGLGLRLIYFSYDVKMKEKGDIPEGYSVSREKKERFSLILESASTNQTSMYLCASSPPRGALETQYFGPGTRLLVL.

As regards this clone: The junction departs from germline at one end; a sequencing error may be responsible. The V gene is TRBV5-6, the J gene TRBJ1-2; 7 nucleotides agree with TRBD1. CDR1 and CDR2 (germline): SGHDT, YYEEEE. The CDR3 spans 13 residues. CDR3 DNA: TGTGCCAGCACCTTGACAGGGATGGTCGGCTACACCTTC. Translating it yields CASTLTGMVGYTF.

This rearrangement joins TRBV28 to TRBJ2-1, with 10 bases aligning to TRBD1. This CDR3 contains 15 residues. Germline CDR1 reads MDHEN; CDR2 reads SYDVKM. The V segment lost 5 bases and the J segment 3 bases; nucleotides outside the gene matches: 4. The CDR3 region is CASSRGQGDYNEQFF. The CDR3 DNA sequence: TGTGCCAGCAGTAGAGGACAGGGGGACTACAATGAGCAGTTCTTC.

V is TRBV4-3 and J is TRBJ2-2, with D maybe TRBD2 (6 bases). Trimming took off 0 bases at V and 15 bases at J, with 20 bases between the two ends. The CDR3 consists of 15 residues. Germline loops: CDR1 LGHNA, CDR2 YSLEER. CDR3 residues: CASSQDFTSPTAVFF. The CDR3 nucleotides read TGCGCCAGCAGCCAAGATTTTACTAGCCCCACCGCGGTGTTTTTT.

This chain links TRBV10-2 with TRBJ1-5, with 10 bases that match TRBD1. CDR3 length: 16 amino acids. CDR1 is WSHSY, CDR2 SAAADI, per germline. V lost 3 bases to trimming and J lost 2 bases; unmatched junction nucleotides: 4. CDR3 residues: CASSERTGGGNQPQHF. The CDR3 DNA follows: TGCGCCAGCAGTGAACGGACAGGGGGAGGCAATCAGCCCCAGCATTTT.

The rearrangement links TRBV6-5 to TRBJ2-2, with 7 positions matching TRBD1. Germline values: CDR1 MNHEY, CDR2 SVGAGI. The V segment lost 4 bases and the J segment 0 bases; nucleotides outside the gene matches: 2. CDR3 length: 15 residues. CDR3 sequence reads: CASSWGQTNTGELFF. The CDR3 coding sequence is TGTGCCAGCAGTTGGGGACAGACGAACACCGGGGAGCTGTTTTTT.

The chain recombines TRBV28 with TRBJ2-1; TRBD2 agrees at 7 bases. This CDR3 region has 13 residues. In germline, CDR1 is MDHEN, CDR2 SYDVKM. V was clipped by 5 bases and J by 10 bases; unmatched bases: 8. The CDR3 here is CASSPTPSGEQFF. The CDR3 nucleotides are TGTGCCAGCAGTCCCACCCCTAGCGGAGAGCAGTTCTTC.

The chain is built from TRBV7-2 and TRBJ1-2, with TRBD1 matching 8 bases. This CDR3 comprises 14 residues. The V and J ends lost 5 bases and 4 bases, in that order; junction bases with no gene match: 6. Per germline, CDR1 SGHTA and CDR2 FQGNSA. CDR3 in DNA: TGTGCCAGCAGCACGGACAGGGAAATCTATGGCTACACCTTC. It is translated as CASSTDREIYGYTF.

This clone has a count of ten or more. The rearrangement links TRBV4-1 to TRBJ1-4; D is unresolved. The CDR3 loop spans 17 amino acids. V lost 4 bases, J lost 6 bases, and 21 bases lay in between. Germline CDR1 reads MGHRA; CDR2 reads YSYEKL. Written as DNA, the CDR3 is TGCGCCAGCAGCCCCCGGGAAAGGACCCCTCTGGATGAAAAACTGTTTTTT. This sequence encodes CASSPRERTPLDEKLFF.

V gene TRBV7-7 combines with J gene TRBJ2-5, with 11 bases that match TRBD1. The junction had 3 bases not matched to a gene; V was cut back by 1 base and J by 5 bases. Per germline, CDR1 SSHAT and CDR2 FNYEAQ (reference sequence). This CDR3 region has 15 residues. The CDR3 sequence: CASSLGTGGYETQYF. The CDR3 DNA sequence: TGTGCCAGCAGCTTAGGGACAGGGGGCTATGAGACCCAGTACTTC.

This chain connects TRBV2 to TRBJ2-7, with D uncertain. Germline-derived CDR1 and CDR2 are SNHLY and FYNNEI. V was trimmed by 6 bases and J by 5 bases, leaving 8 bases between them. The CDR3 runs to 11 residues. The CDR3 DNA sequence: TGTGCCAGCAGGGGCTTCAACGAGCAGTACTTC. The encoded protein is CASRGFNEQYF. The variable domain in full, completed from reference TRBV2 and TRBJ2-7, reads EPEVTQTPSHQVTQMGQEVILRCVPISNHLYFYWYRQILGQKVEFLVSFYNNEISEKSEIFDDQFSVERPDGSNFTLKIRSTKLEDSAMYFCASRGFNEQYFGPGTRLTVT.

In its sample, this clone was seen a few times. The chain joins TRBV18 to TRBJ1-4; tentatively, D is TRBD1 (5 bases). The CDR3 sequence is 14 residues long. CDR1 is KGHSH and CDR2 is LQKENI in the germline V gene. V lost 4 bases, J lost 10 bases, and 16 bases lay in between. This CDR3 reads CASSLLDSSGKLFF. CDR3 nucleotide sequence: TGTGCCAGCTCACTCTTAGACAGCTCTGGAAAACTGTTTTTT.

This clone showed up just a few times. V usage is TRBV10-3 and J usage is TRBJ2-3; tentative D call: TRBD1 (6 bases). The V gene lost 6 bases and the J gene lost 4 bases, with 14 bases spanning the gap. This CDR3 is built from 14 residues. Germline CDR1 is ENHRY and CDR2 is SYGVKD. CDR3 bases: TGTGCCATCAGCGAACCCAGGGGCGCAGATACGCAGTATTTT. Translated: CAISEPRGADTQYF.

This clone was counted a single time. The chain uses TRBV6-1 and TRBJ1-5; perhaps TRBD1 as D (5 bases). CDR1 and CDR2 (germline): MNHNS, SASEGT. V lost 8 bases to trimming and J lost 9 bases, with 17 bases between them. This CDR3 contains 13 residues. Here the CDR3 reads CASARQGFLPQHF. DNA of the CDR3: TGTGCCAGCGCCAGGCAGGGTTTTCTGCCCCAGCATTTT.

The rearrangement joins TRBV5-4 to TRBJ2-1, with TRBD1 matching over 12 bases. Germline-derived CDR1 and CDR2 are SGHNT and YYREEE (reference sequence). Germline trimming cut 3 bases from V and 7 bases from J; bases unmatched to any gene: 5. The length of the CDR3 is 15 residues. In DNA form, the CDR3 reads TGTGCCAGCAGCTGGGACAGGGGGCGGGTAAATGAGCAGTTCTTC. Protein: CASSWDRGRVNEQFF.

This rearrangement joins TRBV3-1 (or the pseudogene TRBV3-2) to TRBJ2-7, with D uncertain. Germline lookup yields CDR1 LGHDT and CDR2 YNNKEL (reference sequence). The germline V and J ends were trimmed by 0 bases and 7 bases, with 19 bases remaining between them. The CDR3 loop spans 16 amino acids. The CDR3 DNA sequence: TGTGCCAGCAGCCAAGACAACTACCAAAATCCCCGGGAGCAGTACTTC. This translates into CASSQDNYQNPREQYF.

The V gene is TRBV28, the J gene TRBJ1-6, with D perhaps matching TRBD1 (6 bases). Trimming pared 7 bases from V and 0 bases from J, leaving 13 bases between. This CDR3 is built from 16 residues. Looked up from germline, CDR1 is MDHEN and CDR2 is SYDVKM. The CDR3 here is CASKGGGSSYNSPLHF. In DNA form, the CDR3 reads TGTGCCAGCAAGGGAGGGGGGAGCTCCTATAATTCACCCCTCCACTTT.